The following is a T cell receptor (beta chain) sequence with its context. The data stem from a study of shared clonotypes between healthy human individuals. CDR3 length equals 14 residues. CDR1 and CDR2 from the germline V gene are SGHTA and FQGNSA. The V and J ends lost 5 bases and 4 bases, in that order; junction bases with no gene match: 3. Libraries were prepared by immunoSEQ multiplex PCR; TCRdb keeps only in-frame clonotypes and omits some of them. The sample consists of 2,500,000 or so clones, 93% of them appearing once. The clonotype was recovered from a young man in good health. Some clones in this sample may be carry-over from other donors' samples. Sequencing was performed on naive CD4+ T cells from PBMCs. Subset here: CD45RA+ positively selected. The V call is TRBV7-2, the J call TRBJ1-5; 9 bases fit TRBD1. The CDR3 nucleotides read TGTGCCAGCAGCCGAGGACAGGGGAATCAGCCCCAGCATTTT. Translating gives CASSRGQGNQPQHF.